A single sample gave rise to the 13 T cell receptor beta chains below, sequenced in a study of T cell responses to AZD1222 COVID-19 vaccine. The repertoire was sequenced with immunoSEQ multiplex PCR; TCRdb's copy has only in-frame clones and lacks some. This sample has about 120,000 clones, with over 80% found just once. Sequencing used peripheral blood, obtained on day 0 of AZD1222 vaccination. The receptors were sampled from an adult in good health.

This clone was found a few times. The chain joins TRBV27 to TRBJ2-1; D is uncertain. The V end was cut by 5 bases, the J end by 3 bases, with 8 bases between. In germline, CDR1 is MNHEY, CDR2 SMNVEV (reference sequence). CDR3 length: 13 amino acids. For the CDR3, the DNA is TGTGCCAGCAGTCCCGGAGTCTACAATGAGCAGTTCTTC. Translated, it gives CASSPGVYNEQFF.

The chain uses TRBV10-3 and TRBJ1-1; D unclear. The CDR3 has 14 amino acids. Per germline, CDR1 ENHRY and CDR2 SYGVKD. With 5 bases removed from V and 7 bases from J, the gap between germline ends came to 17 bases. CDR3 bases: TGTGCCATCAGTTCGGCAGTGGGTTATGGTGAAGCTTTCTTT. This sequence encodes CAISSAVGYGEAFF.

The genes are TRBV7-3 and TRBJ1-4; tentative D call: TRBD1 (5 bases). Trimming removed 2 bases at V and 8 bases at J, with 9 bases between. The CDR3 spans 13 residues. CDR1 and CDR2 from the germline V gene are SGHTA and FQGTGA. DNA of the CDR3: TGTGCCAGCAGCTTACGGGAGGGGGAAAAACTGTTTTTT. Translation: CASSLREGEKLFF.

This chain links TRBV3-1 (or the pseudogene TRBV3-2) with TRBJ2-5; 11 nucleotides align to TRBD2. Trimming removed 0 bases from V and 1 base from J; junction bases left unmatched: 7. The CDR3 runs 18 residues. Per the germline V gene, CDR1 is LGHDT and CDR2 is YNNKEL (reference sequence). The CDR3 DNA reads TGTGCCAGCAGCCAAGATGGGCTAGCGGGGGGCATCCAAGAGACCCAGTACTTC. It codes for CASSQDGLAGGIQETQYF.

V usage is TRBV28 and J usage is TRBJ1-4; D is unresolved. V lost 7 bases and J 3 bases, leaving 9 bases between the germline ends. Germline V gene sequence: CDR1 MDHEN, CDR2 SYDVKM. This CDR3 spans 13 amino acids. CDR3 bases: TGTGCCAGCAACTCCCCCTCTAATGAAAAACTGTTTTTT. Its protein product is CASNSPSNEKLFF.

This clone was detected only once. The gene calls are TRBV6-5 and TRBJ1-1; D gene ambiguous. This CDR3 contains 13 residues. Trimming left V 8 bases short and J 6 bases short, with 16 bases between. Germline V CDR1 and CDR2: MNHEY, SVGAGI. The CDR3 bases are TGTGCCAGCGATATAATACGTGGCCCTGAAGCTTTCTTT. This encodes CASDIIRGPEAFF.

This sequence joins TRBV4-2 and TRBJ1-1; the D gene is possibly TRBD1 (6 bases). This CDR3 has 12 amino acids. V gave up 6 bases and J gave up 8 bases, with 13 bases separating them. The germline CDR1 and CDR2 sequences are LGHNA and YNFKEQ. CDR3 in DNA: TGTGCCAGCAGGGAACAGGGTGCCGAAGCTTTCTTT. Amino acids: CASREQGAEAFF.

CDR3 region: CASSYGRQETQYF. CDR3 nucleotide sequence: TGTGCCAGCAGCTATGGACGGCAAGAGACCCAGTACTTC. The chain employs TRBV7-2 and TRBJ2-5; D remains unclear. Germline V CDR1 and CDR2: SGHTA, FQGNSA. V gave up 4 bases and J gave up 2 bases, with 8 bases separating them. The CDR3 is made up of 13 amino acids.

This chain uses TRBV7-2 with TRBJ1-1; TRBD1 matches at 7 bases. CDR1 and CDR2 (germline): SGHTA, FQGNSA. The junction had 16 bases not matched to a gene; V was cut back by 5 bases and J by 10 bases. The CDR3 length is 15 residues. CDR3 sequence reads: CASSPQTGRTQVAFF. CDR3 DNA: TGTGCCAGCAGCCCCCAGACAGGGAGAACCCAGGTAGCTTTCTTT.

The rearrangement joins TRBV4-1 to TRBJ2-1; 8 bases map to TRBD2. This CDR3 region has 15 residues. Trimming at V came to 3 bases and at J to 8 bases, leaving 9 bases not matched to a gene. Germline loops: CDR1 MGHRA, CDR2 YSYEKL. CDR3 sequence reads: CASSQQLAGVDEQFF. The CDR3 DNA is TGCGCCAGCAGCCAGCAGCTAGCGGGTGTGGATGAGCAGTTCTTC.

This chain uses TRBV4-2 with TRBJ1-4; 8 positions agree with TRBD1. There are 14 residues in the CDR3. The germline CDR1 and CDR2 sequences are LGHNA and YNFKEQ. The junction had 6 bases not matched to a gene; V was cut back by 4 bases and J by 8 bases. As DNA, the CDR3 is TGTGCCAGCAGCCCGGACAGGGCGAGGGAAAAACTGTTTTTT. Protein product: CASSPDRAREKLFF.

The V and J genes are TRBV4-1 and TRBJ2-2; the D is unclear. Trimming pared 2 bases from V and 1 base from J, leaving 5 bases between. The CDR3 runs 14 residues. Germline-derived CDR1 and CDR2 are MGHRA and YSYEKL. CDR3 protein: CASSQRRNTGELFF. In DNA form, the CDR3 reads TGCGCCAGCAGCCAACGGCGGAACACCGGGGAGCTGTTTTTT.

V gene TRBV6-5 combines with J gene TRBJ2-7; 8 positions agree with TRBD1. The CDR3 covers 14 residues. The J segment lost 4 bases and the V segment lost 5 bases, leaving 7 bases of the junction unmatched. CDR1 is MNHEY, CDR2 SVGAGI, per germline. The DNA of the CDR3 is TGTGCCAGCAGTCCTCAGGGGGCTAAGTACGAGCAGTACTTC. Amino acids: CASSPQGAKYEQYF.